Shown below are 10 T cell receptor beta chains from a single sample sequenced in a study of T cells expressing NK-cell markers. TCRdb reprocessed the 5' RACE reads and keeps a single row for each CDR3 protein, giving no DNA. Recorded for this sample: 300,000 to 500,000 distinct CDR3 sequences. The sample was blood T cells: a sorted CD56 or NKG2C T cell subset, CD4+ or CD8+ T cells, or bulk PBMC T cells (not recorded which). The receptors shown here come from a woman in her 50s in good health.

CDR3 sequence reads: CSAPQAGSSYNEQFF. The gene calls are TRBV20-1 and TRBJ2-1; as DNA is missing, the TRBD2 call by TCRdb cannot be tested. Per the germline V gene, CDR1 is DFQATT and CDR2 is SNEGSKA (reference sequence). The CDR3 spans 15 residues.

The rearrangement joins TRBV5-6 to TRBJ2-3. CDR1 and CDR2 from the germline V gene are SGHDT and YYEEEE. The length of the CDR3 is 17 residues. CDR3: CASSLVVWGSSTDTQYF.

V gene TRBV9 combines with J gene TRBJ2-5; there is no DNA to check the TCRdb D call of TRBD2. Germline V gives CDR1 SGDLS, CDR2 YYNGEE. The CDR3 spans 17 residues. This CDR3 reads CASSPMVWPTSQETQYF.

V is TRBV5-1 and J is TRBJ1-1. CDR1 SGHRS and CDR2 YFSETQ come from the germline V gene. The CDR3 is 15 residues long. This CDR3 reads CASSPRVVMNTEAFF.

CDR3 amino acids: CASSGSGYSPLHF. V and J are TRBV7-2 and TRBJ1-6. From germline, CDR1 is SGHTA and CDR2 FQGNSA. This CDR3 spans 13 amino acids.

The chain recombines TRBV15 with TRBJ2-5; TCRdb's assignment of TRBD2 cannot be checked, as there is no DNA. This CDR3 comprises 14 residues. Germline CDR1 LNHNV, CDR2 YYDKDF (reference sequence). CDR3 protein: CATSRERGVETQYF. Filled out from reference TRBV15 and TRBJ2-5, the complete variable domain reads DAMVIQNPRYQVTQFGKPVTLSCSQTLNHNVMYWYQQKSSQAPKLLFHYYDKDFNNEADTPDNFQSRRPNTSFCFLDIRSPGLGDTAMYLCATSRERGVETQYFGPGTRLLVL.

The CDR3 spells CSAGIPTENTEAFF. The chain couples TRBV20-1 to TRBJ1-1. CDR1 and CDR2 from the germline V gene are DFQATT and SNEGSKA (reference sequence). The CDR3 is 14 residues long.

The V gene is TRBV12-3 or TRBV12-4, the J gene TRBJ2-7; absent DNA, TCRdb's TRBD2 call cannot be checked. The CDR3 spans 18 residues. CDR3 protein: CASSSLSATSGNSYEQYF.

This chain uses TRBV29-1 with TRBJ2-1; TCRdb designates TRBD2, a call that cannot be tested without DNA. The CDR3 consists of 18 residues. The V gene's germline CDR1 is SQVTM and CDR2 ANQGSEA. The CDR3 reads CSSRWGLAGGHSYNEQFF.

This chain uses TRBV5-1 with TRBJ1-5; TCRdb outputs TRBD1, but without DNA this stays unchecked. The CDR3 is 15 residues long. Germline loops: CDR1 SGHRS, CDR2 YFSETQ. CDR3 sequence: CASRLGQGYNQPQHF.